A selection of T cell receptor beta chains follows, all from one sample in a study of T cell changes during pregnancy in multiple sclerosis. Libraries were prepared by immunoSEQ multiplex PCR; TCRdb keeps only in-frame clonotypes and omits some of them. The sample has around 38,000 clones, 80% to 95% seen once. The specimen comprised CD4+ T cells from peripheral blood mononuclear cells, sampled in the third trimester of pregnancy. All receptors derive from a female donor in good health, enrolled as a control in a pregnancy study. Both conserved end residues are part of each CDR3. Each record gives: CDR3 protein, CDR3 DNA, clone size, V gene, D gene, CDR3 length, J gene. The D gene is left open where the match is weak. Not every row has a clone size; where given, it reads once, few, many or a size class.

CDR3 protein: CASSPRLALETQYF; CDR3 DNA: TGTGCCAGCAGCCCACGGCTAGCCCTAGAGACCCAGTACTTC; clone size: .; V gene: TRBV7-2; D gene: .; CDR3 length: 14; J gene: TRBJ2-5
CDR3 protein: CASSPSPGSHTGELFF; CDR3 DNA: TGTGCCAGCAGCCCATCCCCCGGGTCCCACACCGGGGAGCTGTTTTTT; clone size: .; V gene: TRBV9; D gene: .; CDR3 length: 16; J gene: TRBJ2-2
CDR3 protein: CASSRQGGGQRQFF; CDR3 DNA: TGTGCCAGCAGCCGACAAGGGGGTGGCCAGCGGCAGTTCTTC; clone size: .; V gene: TRBV7-3; D gene: .; CDR3 length: 14; J gene: TRBJ2-1
CDR3 protein: CAIRSSTDTQYF; CDR3 DNA: TGTGCCATCAGGTCTAGCACAGATACGCAGTATTTT; clone size: .; V gene: TRBV10-3; D gene: .; CDR3 length: 12; J gene: TRBJ2-3
CDR3 protein: CASGGLTGDYGYTF; CDR3 DNA: TGTGCCAGCGGAGGATTGACAGGAGACTATGGCTACACCTTC; clone size: .; V gene: TRBV18; D gene: .; CDR3 length: 14; J gene: TRBJ1-2
CDR3 protein: CASSIGQGRFSGANVLTF; CDR3 DNA: TGTGCCAGTAGTATCGGACAGGGACGATTCTCTGGGGCCAACGTCCTGACTTTC; clone size: .; V gene: TRBV19; D gene: TRBD1; CDR3 length: 18; J gene: TRBJ2-6
CDR3 protein: CASSQDWGDEQYF; CDR3 DNA: TGTGCCAGCAGCCAAGACTGGGGGGACGAGCAGTACTTC; clone size: few; V gene: TRBV4-2; D gene: .; CDR3 length: 13; J gene: TRBJ2-7
CDR3 protein: CASSQEWAGEDRFTYEQYF; CDR3 DNA: TGTGCCAGCAGCCAAGAATGGGCCGGGGAGGATAGATTTACCTACGAGCAGTACTTC; clone size: once; V gene: TRBV14; D gene: .; CDR3 length: 19; J gene: TRBJ2-7
CDR3 protein: CSVLHRGQGARGTQYF; CDR3 DNA: TGCAGCGTTCTCCATCGAGGACAGGGGGCCCGGGGTACGCAGTATTTT; clone size: once; V gene: TRBV29-1; D gene: TRBD1; CDR3 length: 16; J gene: TRBJ2-3
CDR3 protein: CASKPGKQENQPQHF; CDR3 DNA: TGTGCCAGTAAACCTGGGAAACAGGAGAATCAGCCCCAGCATTTT; clone size: .; V gene: TRBV19; D gene: .; CDR3 length: 15; J gene: TRBJ1-5
CDR3 protein: CASSSRQDSHEQYF; CDR3 DNA: TGTGCCAGCAGCTCCCGACAGGATTCTCACGAGCAGTACTTC; clone size: .; V gene: TRBV7-2; D gene: .; CDR3 length: 14; J gene: TRBJ2-7
CDR3 protein: CASSLRRGWSLYNEQFF; CDR3 DNA: TGTGCCAGCAGCTTACGTCGCGGATGGTCCCTTTACAATGAGCAGTTCTTC; clone size: .; V gene: TRBV7-8; D gene: .; CDR3 length: 17; J gene: TRBJ2-1
CDR3 protein: CASSVDGRSGYTF; CDR3 DNA: TGTGCCAGCAGCGTAGATGGCAGGTCCGGCTACACCTTC; clone size: .; V gene: TRBV9; D gene: .; CDR3 length: 13; J gene: TRBJ1-2
CDR3 protein: CASSPEGALQETQYF; CDR3 DNA: TGTGCCAGCAGCCCCGAGGGGGCACTCCAAGAGACCCAGTACTTC; clone size: .; V gene: TRBV7-2; D gene: TRBD1; CDR3 length: 15; J gene: TRBJ2-5
CDR3 protein: CASTRERGASGEQFF; CDR3 DNA: TGCGCCAGCACTCGTGAGCGGGGGGCTAGTGGTGAGCAGTTCTTC; clone size: .; V gene: TRBV5-1; D gene: TRBD2; CDR3 length: 15; J gene: TRBJ2-1
CDR3 protein: CASSLEGSTEAFF; CDR3 DNA: TGTGCCAGCAGCTTAGAGGGGTCCACTGAAGCTTTCTTT; clone size: once; V gene: TRBV7-9; D gene: .; CDR3 length: 13; J gene: TRBJ1-1
CDR3 protein: CASSQGWARGGYTF; CDR3 DNA: TGTGCCAGCAGCCAAGGCTGGGCCAGGGGCGGCTACACCTTC; clone size: .; V gene: TRBV4-2; D gene: .; CDR3 length: 14; J gene: TRBJ1-2
CDR3 protein: CAISVGQGNQPQHF; CDR3 DNA: TGTGCCATCAGTGTAGGACAGGGGAATCAGCCCCAGCATTTT; clone size: .; V gene: TRBV10-3; D gene: TRBD1; CDR3 length: 14; J gene: TRBJ1-5
CDR3 protein: CASSLGLAGVYEQYF; CDR3 DNA: TGTGCCAGCAGCTTAGGACTAGCGGGGGTCTACGAGCAGTACTTC; clone size: .; V gene: TRBV11-2; D gene: TRBD2; CDR3 length: 15; J gene: TRBJ2-7
CDR3 protein: CASSPDRAYEQYF; CDR3 DNA: TGTGCCAGCAGCCCCGACAGAGCCTACGAGCAGTACTTC; clone size: .; V gene: TRBV28; D gene: .; CDR3 length: 13; J gene: TRBJ2-7
CDR3 protein: CASSLTGQAGGYTF; CDR3 DNA: TGTGCCAGCAGCTTAACCGGACAGGCAGGGGGCTACACCTTC; clone size: .; V gene: TRBV7-3; D gene: TRBD1; CDR3 length: 14; J gene: TRBJ1-2
CDR3 protein: CASSHTGISGNTIYF; CDR3 DNA: TGCGCCAGCAGCCATACAGGTATCTCTGGAAACACCATATATTTT; clone size: once; V gene: TRBV5-1; D gene: .; CDR3 length: 15; J gene: TRBJ1-3
CDR3 protein: CAWTRGGGANSPLHF; CDR3 DNA: TGTGCCTGGACCCGCGGGGGGGGCGCGAATTCACCCCTCCACTTT; clone size: .; V gene: TRBV30; D gene: .; CDR3 length: 15; J gene: TRBJ1-6
CDR3 protein: CASSVGLAGGTDTQYF; CDR3 DNA: TGTGCCAGCAGTGTAGGACTAGCGGGGGGCACAGATACGCAGTATTTT; clone size: once; V gene: TRBV6-1; D gene: TRBD2; CDR3 length: 16; J gene: TRBJ2-3
CDR3 protein: CASSYRDTPENIQYF; CDR3 DNA: TGTGCCAGCAGTTACCGGGACACTCCGGAAAACATTCAGTACTTC; clone size: .; V gene: TRBV6-6; D gene: .; CDR3 length: 15; J gene: TRBJ2-4
CDR3 protein: CASSSGGMNGYTF; CDR3 DNA: TGTGCCAGCAGCTCGGGGGGGATGAATGGCTACACCTTC; clone size: .; V gene: TRBV7-9; D gene: .; CDR3 length: 13; J gene: TRBJ1-2
CDR3 protein: CASSTGLNTEAFF; CDR3 DNA: TGTGCCAGCTCCACAGGGTTGAACACTGAAGCTTTCTTT; clone size: .; V gene: TRBV18; D gene: .; CDR3 length: 13; J gene: TRBJ1-1
CDR3 protein: CASSLVLVGAVRLFF; CDR3 DNA: TGCGCCAGCAGCTTGGTATTAGTGGGGGCCGTACGGCTGTTCTTC; clone size: .; V gene: TRBV5-1; D gene: .; CDR3 length: 15; J gene: TRBJ2-1
CDR3 protein: CASSLGGTSGYEQYF; CDR3 DNA: TGCGCCAGCAGCTTGGGGGGGACTAGCGGCTACGAGCAGTACTTC; clone size: .; V gene: TRBV5-1; D gene: TRBD2; CDR3 length: 15; J gene: TRBJ2-7
CDR3 protein: CASSDRQIYYGYTF; CDR3 DNA: TGTGCCAGCAGTGATAGACAGATCTACTATGGCTACACCTTC; clone size: .; V gene: TRBV6-6; D gene: .; CDR3 length: 14; J gene: TRBJ1-2
CDR3 protein: CASSPGGTSGYEQYF; CDR3 DNA: TGTGCCAGCAGCCCAGGGGGGACTAGCGGCTACGAGCAGTACTTC; clone size: .; V gene: TRBV7-8; D gene: TRBD2; CDR3 length: 15; J gene: TRBJ2-7
CDR3 protein: CASSPDRGHEQYF; CDR3 DNA: TGTGCCAGCAGCCCGGACAGGGGCCACGAGCAGTACTTC; clone size: .; V gene: TRBV5-6; D gene: TRBD1; CDR3 length: 13; J gene: TRBJ2-7
CDR3 protein: CASSQEDGRGETQYF; CDR3 DNA: TGCGCCAGCAGCCAAGAAGACGGCAGGGGAGAGACCCAGTACTTC; clone size: .; V gene: TRBV4-3; D gene: .; CDR3 length: 15; J gene: TRBJ2-5
CDR3 protein: CASSLSGTGDTEAFF; CDR3 DNA: TGCGCCAGCAGCCTCTCCGGGACAGGGGACACTGAAGCTTTCTTT; clone size: .; V gene: TRBV4-3; D gene: TRBD1; CDR3 length: 15; J gene: TRBJ1-1
CDR3 protein: CASRFGQGYGYTF; CDR3 DNA: TGTGCCAGCAGGTTTGGACAGGGATATGGCTACACCTTC; clone size: .; V gene: TRBV27; D gene: TRBD1; CDR3 length: 13; J gene: TRBJ1-2